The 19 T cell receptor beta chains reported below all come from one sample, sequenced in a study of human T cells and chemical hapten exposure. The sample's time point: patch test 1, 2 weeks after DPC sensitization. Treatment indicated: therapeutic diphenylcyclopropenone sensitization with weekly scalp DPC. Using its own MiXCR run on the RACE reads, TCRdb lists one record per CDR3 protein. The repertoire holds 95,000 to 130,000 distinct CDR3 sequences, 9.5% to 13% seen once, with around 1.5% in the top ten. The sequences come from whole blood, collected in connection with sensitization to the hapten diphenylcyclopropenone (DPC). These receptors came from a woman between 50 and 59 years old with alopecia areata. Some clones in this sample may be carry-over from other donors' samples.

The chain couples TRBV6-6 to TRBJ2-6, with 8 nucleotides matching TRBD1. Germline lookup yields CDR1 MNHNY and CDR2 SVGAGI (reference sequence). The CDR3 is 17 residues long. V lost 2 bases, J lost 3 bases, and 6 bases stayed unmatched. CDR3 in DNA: TGTGCCAGCAGTTACGCCACAGGGGGTAGTGGGGCCAACGTCCTGACTTTC. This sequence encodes CASSYATGGSGANVLTF.

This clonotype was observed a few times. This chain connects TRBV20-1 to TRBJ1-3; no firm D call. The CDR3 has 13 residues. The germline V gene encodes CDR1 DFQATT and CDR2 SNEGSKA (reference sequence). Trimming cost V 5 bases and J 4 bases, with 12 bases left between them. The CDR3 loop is CSAPLGVGNTIYF. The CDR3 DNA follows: TGCAGTGCTCCCTTGGGTGTCGGAAACACCATATATTTT.

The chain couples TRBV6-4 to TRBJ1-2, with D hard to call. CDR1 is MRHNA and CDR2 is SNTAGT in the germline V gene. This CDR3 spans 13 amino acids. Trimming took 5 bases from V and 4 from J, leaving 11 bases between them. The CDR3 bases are TGTGCCAGCAGTACAGAATCGGGCTATGGCTACACCTTC. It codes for CASSTESGYGYTF.

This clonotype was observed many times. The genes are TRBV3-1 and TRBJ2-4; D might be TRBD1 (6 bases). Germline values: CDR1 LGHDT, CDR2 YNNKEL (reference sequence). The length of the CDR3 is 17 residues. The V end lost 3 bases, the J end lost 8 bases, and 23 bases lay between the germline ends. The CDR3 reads CASSHKSGHYESDIQYF. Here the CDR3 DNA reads TGTGCCAGCAGCCATAAATCGGGACATTATGAGTCGGACATTCAGTACTTC.

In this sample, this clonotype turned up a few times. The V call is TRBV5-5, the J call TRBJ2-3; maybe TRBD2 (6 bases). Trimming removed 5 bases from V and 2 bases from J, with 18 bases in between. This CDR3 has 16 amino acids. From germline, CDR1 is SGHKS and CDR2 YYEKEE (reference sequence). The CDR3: CASRYLVAAPTDTQYF. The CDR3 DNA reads TGTGCCAGCAGGTACCTGGTAGCGGCCCCCACAGATACGCAGTATTTT. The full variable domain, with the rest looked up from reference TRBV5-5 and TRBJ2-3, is DAGVTQSPTHLIKTRGQQVTLRCSPISGHKSVSWYQQVLGQGPQFIFQYYEKEERGRGNFPDRFSARQFPNYSSELNVNALLLGDSALYLCASRYLVAAPTDTQYFGPGTRLTVL.

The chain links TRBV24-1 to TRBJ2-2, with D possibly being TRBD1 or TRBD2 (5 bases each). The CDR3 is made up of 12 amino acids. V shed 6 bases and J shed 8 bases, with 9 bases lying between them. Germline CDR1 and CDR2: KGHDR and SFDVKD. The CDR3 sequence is CATSWGSGELFF. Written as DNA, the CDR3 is TGTGCCACCAGTTGGGGGTCTGGGGAGCTGTTTTTT.

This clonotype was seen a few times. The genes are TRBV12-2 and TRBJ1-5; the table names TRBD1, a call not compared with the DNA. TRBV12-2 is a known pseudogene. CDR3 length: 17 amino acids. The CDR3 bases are TGTGCAAGTCGCTTCCCCGGGACAGCCATATTGGATCAGCCCCAGCATTTT. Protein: CASRFPGTAILDQPQHF.

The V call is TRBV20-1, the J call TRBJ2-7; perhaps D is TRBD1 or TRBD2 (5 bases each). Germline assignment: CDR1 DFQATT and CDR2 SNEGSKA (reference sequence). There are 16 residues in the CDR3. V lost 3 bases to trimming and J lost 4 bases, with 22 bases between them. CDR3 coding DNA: TGCAGTGCTAGGAGGGGTCGGACAAGGAGGCGGTACGAGCAGTACTTC. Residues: CSARRGRTRRRYEQYF.

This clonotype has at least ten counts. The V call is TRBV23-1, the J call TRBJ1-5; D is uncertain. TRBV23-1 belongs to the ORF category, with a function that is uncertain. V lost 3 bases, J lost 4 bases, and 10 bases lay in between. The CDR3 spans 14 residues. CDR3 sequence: CASSHRPGNQPQHF. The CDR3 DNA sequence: TGCGCCAGCAGTCACAGGCCCGGGAATCAGCCCCAGCATTTT.

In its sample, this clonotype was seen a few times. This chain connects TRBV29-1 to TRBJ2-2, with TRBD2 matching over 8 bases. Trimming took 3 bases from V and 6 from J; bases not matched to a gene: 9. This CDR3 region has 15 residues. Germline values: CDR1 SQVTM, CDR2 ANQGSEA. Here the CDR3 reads CSVDGSLAGPGELFF. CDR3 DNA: TGCAGCGTTGATGGTTCTCTAGCGGGTCCCGGGGAGCTGTTTTTT.

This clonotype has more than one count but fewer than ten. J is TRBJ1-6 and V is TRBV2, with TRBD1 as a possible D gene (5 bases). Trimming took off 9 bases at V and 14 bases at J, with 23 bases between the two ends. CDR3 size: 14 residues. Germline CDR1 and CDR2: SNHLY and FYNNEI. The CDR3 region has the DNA TGTGCCAGTAACCGGGACGGTATTAATTGGGCCCTCCACTTT. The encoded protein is CASNRDGINWALHF. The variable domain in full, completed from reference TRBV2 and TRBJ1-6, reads EPEVTQTPSHQVTQMGQEVILRCVPISNHLYFYWYRQILGQKVEFLVSFYNNEISEKSEIFDDQFSVERPDGSNFTLKIRSTKLEDSAMYFCASNRDGINWALHFGNGTRLTVT.

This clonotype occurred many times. For the CDR3, the DNA is TGTGCCAGCAGCTTAGAAGGAGGGGCCGGTGAGCAGTTCTTC. This translates into CASSLEGGAGEQFF. The rearrangement joins TRBV7-6 to TRBJ2-1, with a tentative D call TRBD2 (6 bases). CDR1 is SGHVS, CDR2 FNYEAQ, per germline. The CDR3 length is 14 residues. Trimming removed 1 base from V and 9 bases from J, with 13 bases in between. The whole variable domain, filled in from reference TRBV7-6 and TRBJ2-1, reads GAGVSQSPRYKVTKRGQDVALRCDPISGHVSLYWYRQALGQGPEFLTYFNYEAQQDKSGLPNDRFSAERPEGSISTLTIQRTEQRDSAMYRCASSLEGGAGEQFFGPGTRLTVL.

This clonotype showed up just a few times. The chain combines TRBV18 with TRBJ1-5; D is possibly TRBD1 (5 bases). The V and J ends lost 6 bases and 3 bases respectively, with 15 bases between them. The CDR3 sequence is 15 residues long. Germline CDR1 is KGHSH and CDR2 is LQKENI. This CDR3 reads CASSPTVRFNQPQHF. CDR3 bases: TGTGCCAGCTCGCCGACAGTTAGATTCAATCAGCCCCAGCATTTT.

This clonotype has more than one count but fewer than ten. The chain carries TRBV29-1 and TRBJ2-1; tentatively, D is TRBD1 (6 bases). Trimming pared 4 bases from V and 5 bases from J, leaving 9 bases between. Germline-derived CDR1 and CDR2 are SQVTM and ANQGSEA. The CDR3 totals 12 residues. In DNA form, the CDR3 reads TGCAGCGTTGGGACAGCGCACAATGAGCAGTTCTTC. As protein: CSVGTAHNEQFF.

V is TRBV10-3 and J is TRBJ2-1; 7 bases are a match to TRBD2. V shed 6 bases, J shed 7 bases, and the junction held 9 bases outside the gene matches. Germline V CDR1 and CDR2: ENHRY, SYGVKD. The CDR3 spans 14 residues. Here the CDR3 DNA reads TGTGCCATCAGAGGGGCTAGCGGCACTAATGAGCAGTTCTTC. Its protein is CAIRGASGTNEQFF.

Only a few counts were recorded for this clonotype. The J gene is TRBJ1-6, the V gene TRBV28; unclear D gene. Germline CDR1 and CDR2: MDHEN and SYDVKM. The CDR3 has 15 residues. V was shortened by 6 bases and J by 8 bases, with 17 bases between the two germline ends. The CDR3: CASSPGGSSHSPLHF. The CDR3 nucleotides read TGTGCCAGCAGCCCCGGCGGGTCATCACATTCACCCCTCCACTTT.

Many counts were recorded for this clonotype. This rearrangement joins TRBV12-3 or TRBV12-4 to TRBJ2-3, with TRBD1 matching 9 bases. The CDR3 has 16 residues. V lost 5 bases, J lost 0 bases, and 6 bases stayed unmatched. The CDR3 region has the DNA TGTGCCAGCAGTCTAGGGACAGGGACTAGCACAGATACGCAGTATTTT. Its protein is CASSLGTGTSTDTQYF.

CDR3 DNA sequence: TGTGCCAGCACCGAGACTGGACAGCACGAGCAGTACTTC. It encodes CASTETGQHEQYF. The rearrangement joins TRBV28 to TRBJ2-7; perhaps TRBD1 as D (6 bases). This CDR3 contains 13 residues. Germline-derived CDR1 and CDR2 are MDHEN and SYDVKM. V shed 7 bases and J shed 5 bases, with 15 bases lying between them. Full variable domain (missing parts from reference TRBV28 and TRBJ2-7): DVKVTQSSRYLVKRTGEKVFLECVQDMDHENMFWYRQDPGLGLRLIYFSYDVKMKEKGDIPEGYSVSREKKERFSLILESASTNQTSMYLCASTETGQHEQYFGPGTRLTVT.

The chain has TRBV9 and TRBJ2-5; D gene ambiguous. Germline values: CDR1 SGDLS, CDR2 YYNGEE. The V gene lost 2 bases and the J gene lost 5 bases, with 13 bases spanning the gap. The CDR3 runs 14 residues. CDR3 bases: TGTGCCAGCAGCGTGTGGGGATCGGCGGAGACCCAGTACTTC. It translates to CASSVWGSAETQYF.